This is a list of T cell receptor beta chains from one sample in a study of CD8 T cells in Susac syndrome. TCRdb re-called the immunoSEQ multiplex PCR reads with MiXCR, one entry per CDR3 protein. The sample lists fewer than 250,000 distinct CDR3 sequences, under 95% seen once, with around 0.1% in the top ten. Sequencing was performed on CD4+ T cells from PBMCs. All receptors come from a human donor in good health. CDR3s include the opening cysteine and the closing phenylalanine or tryptophan. Each record gives: D gene, V gene, clone size, J gene, CDR3 DNA, CDR3 protein. D genes are given only for firm matches. The listing skips clone size in some rows; elsewhere it reads once, few, many or a size class.

.,TRBV9,once,TRBJ2-2,TGTGCCAGCAGCGTAGGGCGGCTGAACACCGGGGAGCTGTTTTTT,CASSVGRLNTGELFF
TRBD1,TRBV19,.,TRBJ1-1,TGTGCCAGTAGTGCCCGACAGGGCGCAAGGGGTAGAGCTTTCTTT,CASSARQGARGRAFF
.,TRBV29-1,few,TRBJ1-1,TGCAGCGTTAAGAACACTGAAGCTTTCTTT,CSVKNTEAFF
TRBD1,TRBV3-1,.,TRBJ1-2,TGTGCCAGCAGCCAAGATAGGGGATTTCGGATCGACAGGGCGTACTATGGCTACACCTTC,CASSQDRGFRIDRAYYGYTF
.,TRBV7-3,.,TRBJ2-1,TGTGCCAGCAGCTTAAGTGGGGGAGTGGGCGATGAGCAGTTCTTC,CASSLSGGVGDEQFF
.,TRBV29-1,.,TRBJ2-3,TGCAGCGCGGGGGGCAGGGCCGTAGATACGCAGTATTTT,CSAGGRAVDTQYF
.,TRBV19,.,TRBJ2-7,TGTGCCAGTACCCAGGGACAACTAACCTACGAGCAGTACTTC,CASTQGQLTYEQYF
TRBD2,TRBV28,.,TRBJ2-7,TGTGCCAGCAGCACCCGGACTAGCGGGACCTACGAGCAGTACTTC,CASSTRTSGTYEQYF
.,TRBV29-1,.,TRBJ1-2,TGCAGCGTATACAGGGCGGGTGGCTACACCTTC,CSVYRAGGYTF
.,TRBV14,.,TRBJ1-6,TGTGCCAGCAGCCAAGACATCTATAATTCACCCCTCCACTTT,CASSQDIYNSPLHF
.,TRBV28,.,TRBJ1-2,TGTGCCAGCAGTGACCCCGGGGAAGGCTACACCTTC,CASSDPGEGYTF
.,TRBV3-1,.,TRBJ1-2,TGTGCCAGCAGCCCCGAGTCGGGGAACTATGGCTACACCTTC,CASSPESGNYGYTF
TRBD2,TRBV6-1,once,TRBJ2-6,TGTGCCAGCAGTCGAATAGCGGGGGGCTCGAGTGGGGCCAACGTCCTGACTTTC,CASSRIAGGSSGANVLTF
TRBD2,TRBV24-1,once,TRBJ2-5,TGTGCCACCAGTGAGGCAGGACTAGTTCGTGGGGAGACCCAGTACTTC,CATSEAGLVRGETQYF
.,TRBV29-1,.,TRBJ1-5,TGCAGCGTCAGGACAGGCAATCAGCCCCAGCATTTT,CSVRTGNQPQHF
.,TRBV7-2,.,TRBJ2-6,TGTGCCAGCAGCTTTACCTCGGCATCTGGGGCCAACGTCCTGACTTTC,CASSFTSASGANVLTF
TRBD1,TRBV7-2,.,TRBJ1-6,TGTGCCAGCAGCTTGGGGGCGCGGGGACAGGGGAATAATTCACCCCTCCACTTT,CASSLGARGQGNNSPLHF
TRBD1,TRBV5-6,.,TRBJ1-2,TGTGCCAGCAGCAAGACAGGGGCCTATGGCTACACCTTC,CASSKTGAYGYTF
.,TRBV3-1,.,TRBJ2-2,TGTGCCAGCTGTTTGGGGAACACCGGGGAGCTGTTTTTT,CASCLGNTGELFF
TRBD1,TRBV19,once,TRBJ1-2,TGTGCCAGTAGTATCGGACAGGGTGGCTATGGCTACACCTTC,CASSIGQGGYGYTF
.,TRBV19,.,TRBJ1-6,TGTGCCAGTAATCCCGGGGGTTCCTCACCCCTCCACTTT,CASNPGGSSPLHF